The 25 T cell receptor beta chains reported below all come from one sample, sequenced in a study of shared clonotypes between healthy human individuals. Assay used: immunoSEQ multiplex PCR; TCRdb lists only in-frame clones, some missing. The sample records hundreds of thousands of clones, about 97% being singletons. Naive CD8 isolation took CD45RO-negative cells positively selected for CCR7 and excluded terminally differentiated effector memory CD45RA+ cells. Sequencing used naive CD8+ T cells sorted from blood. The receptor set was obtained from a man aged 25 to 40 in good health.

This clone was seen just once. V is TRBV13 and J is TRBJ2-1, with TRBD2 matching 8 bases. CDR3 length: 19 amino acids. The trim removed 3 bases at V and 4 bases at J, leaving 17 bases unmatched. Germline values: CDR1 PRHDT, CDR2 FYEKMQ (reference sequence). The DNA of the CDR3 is TGTGCCAGCAGCTTTCTACAGGGCGCTTGGAGCGGGGGATACAATGAGCAGTTCTTC. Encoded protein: CASSFLQGAWSGGYNEQFF.

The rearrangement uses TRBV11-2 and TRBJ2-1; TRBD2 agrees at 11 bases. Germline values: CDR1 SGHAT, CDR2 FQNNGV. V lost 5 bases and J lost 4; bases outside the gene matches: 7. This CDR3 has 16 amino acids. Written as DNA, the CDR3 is TGTGCCAGCAGCCACCCCGGGACTAGCGGTTACAATGAGCAGTTCTTC. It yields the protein CASSHPGTSGYNEQFF.

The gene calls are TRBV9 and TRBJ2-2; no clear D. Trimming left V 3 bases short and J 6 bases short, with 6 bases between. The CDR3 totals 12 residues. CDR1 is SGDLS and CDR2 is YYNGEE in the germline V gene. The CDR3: CASSETSGELFF. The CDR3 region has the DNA TGTGCCAGCAGCGAAACGTCCGGGGAGCTGTTTTTT.

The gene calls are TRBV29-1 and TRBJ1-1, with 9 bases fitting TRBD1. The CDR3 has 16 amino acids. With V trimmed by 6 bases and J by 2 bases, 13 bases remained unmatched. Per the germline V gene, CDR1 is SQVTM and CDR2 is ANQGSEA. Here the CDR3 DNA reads TGCAGCGTCGACCAAATTAACAGGGGGCCCAACACTGAAGCTTTCTTT. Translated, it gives CSVDQINRGPNTEAFF.

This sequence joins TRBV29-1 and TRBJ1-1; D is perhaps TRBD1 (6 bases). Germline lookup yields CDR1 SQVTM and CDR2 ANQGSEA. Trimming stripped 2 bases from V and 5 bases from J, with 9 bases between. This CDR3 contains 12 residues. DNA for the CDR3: TGCAGCGTTGAACTAGGGGGAACTGAAGCTTTCTTT. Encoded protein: CSVELGGTEAFF.

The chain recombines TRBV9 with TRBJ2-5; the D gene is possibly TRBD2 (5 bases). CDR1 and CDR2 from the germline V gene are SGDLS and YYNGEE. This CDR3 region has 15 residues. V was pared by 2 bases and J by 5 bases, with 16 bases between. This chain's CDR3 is CASSVSGGVVETQYF. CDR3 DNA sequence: TGTGCCAGCAGCGTCTCTGGAGGAGTCGTGGAGACCCAGTACTTC.

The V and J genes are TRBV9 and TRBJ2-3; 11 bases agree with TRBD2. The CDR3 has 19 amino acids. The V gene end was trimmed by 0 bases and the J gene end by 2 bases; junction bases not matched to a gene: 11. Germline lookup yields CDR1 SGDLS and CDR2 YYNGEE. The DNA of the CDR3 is TGTGCCAGCAGCGTAGATTTAGGGCTAGCGGGAGGCCTCACAGATACGCAGTATTTT. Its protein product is CASSVDLGLAGGLTDTQYF.

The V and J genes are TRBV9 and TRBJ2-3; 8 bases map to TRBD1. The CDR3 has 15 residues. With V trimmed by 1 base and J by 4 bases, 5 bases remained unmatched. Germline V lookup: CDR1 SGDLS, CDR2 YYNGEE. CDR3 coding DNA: TGTGCCAGCAGCGTAAGCCAGGGGGCATCAGATACGCAGTATTTT. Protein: CASSVSQGASDTQYF.

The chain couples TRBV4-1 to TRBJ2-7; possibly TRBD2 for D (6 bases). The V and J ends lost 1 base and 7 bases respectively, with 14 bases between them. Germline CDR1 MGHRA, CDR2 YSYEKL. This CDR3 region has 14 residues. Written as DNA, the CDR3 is TGCGCCAGCAGCCAAGTTCCGGGAGCCAAGGAGCAGTACTTC. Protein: CASSQVPGAKEQYF.

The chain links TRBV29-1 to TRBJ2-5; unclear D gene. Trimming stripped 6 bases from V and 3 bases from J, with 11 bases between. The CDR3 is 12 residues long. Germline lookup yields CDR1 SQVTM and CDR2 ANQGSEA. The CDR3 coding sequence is TGCAGCGTCGTCGAAAGGGAAGAGACCCAGTACTTC. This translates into CSVVEREETQYF.

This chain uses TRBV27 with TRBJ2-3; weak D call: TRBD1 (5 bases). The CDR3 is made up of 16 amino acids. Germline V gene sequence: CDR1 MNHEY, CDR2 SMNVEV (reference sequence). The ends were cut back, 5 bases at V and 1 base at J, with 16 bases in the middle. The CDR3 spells CASSQLGPRGTDTQYF. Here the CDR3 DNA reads TGTGCCAGCAGTCAACTGGGGCCTCGTGGCACAGATACGCAGTATTTT.

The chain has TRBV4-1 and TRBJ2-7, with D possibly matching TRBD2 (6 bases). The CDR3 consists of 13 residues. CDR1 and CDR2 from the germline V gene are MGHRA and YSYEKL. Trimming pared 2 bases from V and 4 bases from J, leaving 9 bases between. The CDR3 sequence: CASSQRDLYEQYF. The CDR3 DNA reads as TGCGCCAGCAGCCAACGGGACTTATACGAGCAGTACTTC.

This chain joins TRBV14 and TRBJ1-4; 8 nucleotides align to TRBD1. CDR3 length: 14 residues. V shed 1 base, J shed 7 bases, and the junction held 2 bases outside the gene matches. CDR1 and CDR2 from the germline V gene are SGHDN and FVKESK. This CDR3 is CASSQAGGVEKLFF. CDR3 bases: TGTGCCAGCAGCCAAGCAGGGGGCGTTGAAAAACTGTTTTTT.

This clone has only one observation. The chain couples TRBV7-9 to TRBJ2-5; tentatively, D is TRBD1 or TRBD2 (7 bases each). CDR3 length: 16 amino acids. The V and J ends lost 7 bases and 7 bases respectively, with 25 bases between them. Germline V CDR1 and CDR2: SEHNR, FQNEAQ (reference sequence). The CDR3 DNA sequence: TGTGCCAGCACCCCCCTGGGGGACAGCGGGGCGCGGACCCAGTACTTC. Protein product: CASTPLGDSGARTQYF.

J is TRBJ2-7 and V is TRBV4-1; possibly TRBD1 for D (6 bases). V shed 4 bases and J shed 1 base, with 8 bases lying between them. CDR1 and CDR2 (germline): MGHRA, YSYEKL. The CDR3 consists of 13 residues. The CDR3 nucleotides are TGCGCCAGCAGCCGGGACAAGTCCTACGAGCAGTACTTC. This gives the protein CASSRDKSYEQYF.

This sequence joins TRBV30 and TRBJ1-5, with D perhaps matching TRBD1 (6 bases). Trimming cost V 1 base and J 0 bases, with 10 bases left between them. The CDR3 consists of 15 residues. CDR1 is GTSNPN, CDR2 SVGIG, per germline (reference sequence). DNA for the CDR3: TGTGCCTGGAGTGAGGGACACCATAGCAATCAGCCCCAGCATTTT. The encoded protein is CAWSEGHHSNQPQHF.

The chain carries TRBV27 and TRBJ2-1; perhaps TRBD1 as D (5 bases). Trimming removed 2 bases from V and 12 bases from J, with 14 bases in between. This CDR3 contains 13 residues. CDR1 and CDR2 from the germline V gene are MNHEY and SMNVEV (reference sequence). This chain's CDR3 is CASSLAGSRGQFF. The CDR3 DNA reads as TGTGCCAGCAGTTTAGCAGGGTCCCGTGGGCAGTTCTTC.

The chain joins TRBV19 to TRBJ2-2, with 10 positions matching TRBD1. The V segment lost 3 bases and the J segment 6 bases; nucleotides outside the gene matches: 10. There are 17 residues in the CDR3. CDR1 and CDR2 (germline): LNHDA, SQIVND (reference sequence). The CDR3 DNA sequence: TGTGCCAGTAGTATGGGACCCGGGACAGGGGTCTCCGGGGAGCTGTTTTTT. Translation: CASSMGPGTGVSGELFF.

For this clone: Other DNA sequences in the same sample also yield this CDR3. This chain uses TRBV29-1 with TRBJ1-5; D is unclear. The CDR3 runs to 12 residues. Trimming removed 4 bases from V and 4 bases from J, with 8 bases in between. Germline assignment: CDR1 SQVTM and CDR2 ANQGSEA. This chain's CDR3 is CSVGRENQPQHF. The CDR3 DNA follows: TGCAGCGTTGGGCGGGAAAATCAGCCCCAGCATTTT.

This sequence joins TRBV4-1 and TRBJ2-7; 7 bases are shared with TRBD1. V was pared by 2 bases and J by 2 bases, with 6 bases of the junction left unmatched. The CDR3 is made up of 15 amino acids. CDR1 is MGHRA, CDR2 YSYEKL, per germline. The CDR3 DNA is TGCGCCAGCAGCCAAATTACAGGGGCGGCCTACGAGCAGTACTTC. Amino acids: CASSQITGAAYEQYF.

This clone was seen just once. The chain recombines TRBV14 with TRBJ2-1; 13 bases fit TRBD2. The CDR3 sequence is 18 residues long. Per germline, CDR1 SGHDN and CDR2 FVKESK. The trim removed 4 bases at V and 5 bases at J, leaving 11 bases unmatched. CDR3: CASSLFSRTSGSDNEQFF. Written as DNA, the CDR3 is TGTGCCAGCAGCCTCTTTTCCCGGACTAGCGGGAGTGACAATGAGCAGTTCTTC.

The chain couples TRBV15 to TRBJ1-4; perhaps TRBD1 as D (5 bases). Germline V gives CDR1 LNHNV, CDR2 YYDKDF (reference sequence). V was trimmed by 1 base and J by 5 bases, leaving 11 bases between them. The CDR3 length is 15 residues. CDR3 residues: CATSRGGGSNEKLFF. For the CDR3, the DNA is TGTGCCACCAGCAGAGGTGGGGGGTCGAATGAAAAACTGTTTTTT.

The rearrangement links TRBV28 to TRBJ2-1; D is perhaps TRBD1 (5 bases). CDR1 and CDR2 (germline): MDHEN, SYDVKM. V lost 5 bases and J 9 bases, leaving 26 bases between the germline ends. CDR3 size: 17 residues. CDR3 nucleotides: TGTGCCAGCAGTCCCCGGTCATTCCAAGACAGTACAGGTGAGCAGTTCTTC. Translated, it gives CASSPRSFQDSTGEQFF. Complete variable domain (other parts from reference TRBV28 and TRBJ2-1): DVKVTQSSRYLVKRTGEKVFLECVQDMDHENMFWYRQDPGLGLRLIYFSYDVKMKEKGDIPEGYSVSREKKERFSLILESASTNQTSMYLCASSPRSFQDSTGEQFFGPGTRLTVL.

The CDR3 loop reads CASSVVLAANTGELFF. CDR3 DNA sequence: TGTGCCAGCAGCGTAGTTCTAGCGGCGAACACCGGGGAGCTGTTTTTT. The V and J genes are TRBV9 and TRBJ2-2; 7 nucleotides line up with TRBD2. Germline V gene lookup returns CDR1 SGDLS and CDR2 YYNGEE. The CDR3 length is 16 residues. Trimming took 0 bases from V and 0 from J; bases not matched to a gene: 2.

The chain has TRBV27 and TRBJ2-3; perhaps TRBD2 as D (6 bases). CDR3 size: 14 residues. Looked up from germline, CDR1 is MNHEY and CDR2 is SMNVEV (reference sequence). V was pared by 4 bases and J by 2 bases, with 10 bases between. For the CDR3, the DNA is TGTGCCAGCAGTTCGGGACTTGACACAGATACGCAGTATTTT. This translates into CASSSGLDTDTQYF.